The entry below describes one T cell receptor beta chain. Its antigen is undetermined. The identical CDR3 is also encoded by other nucleotide sequences in the sample. TCRdb keeps only in-frame clones here, not all; method: immunoSEQ multiplex PCR. The data show 36,000 or so clones, with about 81% seen just once and 20% to 25% held by the top ten. These data belong to a study of OX40 agonist ivuxolimab in advanced cancers. General study findings and limits: Expansion of clones was among the lowest in partial responders at 0.1-3.0 mg/kg.

Germline lookup yields CDR1 SGHVS and CDR2 FNYEAQ. This CDR3 region has 15 residues. Trimming pared 1 base from V and 4 bases from J, leaving 14 bases between. The material sequenced was CD4+ or CD8+ T cells sorted from blood, taken in a trial of the OX40 agonist ivuxolimab. The TCR comes from an adult with an advanced solid tumor such as melanoma, head and neck, liver or kidney cancer. This rearrangement joins TRBV7-6 to TRBJ2-7, with D maybe TRBD1 (5 bases). The DNA of the CDR3 is TGTGCCAGCAGCTTAGACGACAGTCGGCGGTACGAGCAGTACTTC. Protein: CASSLDDSRRYEQYF.